The clone carrying this T cell receptor (beta chain) appeared a single time. The CDR3 is 13 residues long. J lost 12 bases, V lost 3 bases, and 9 bases had no gene match. Germline V lookup: CDR1 SGDLS, CDR2 YYNGEE. TCRdb reanalysed the RT-PCR reads using MiXCR and keeps one entry per CDR3 protein. The table shows 150,000 to 200,000 distinct CDR3 sequences, with approximately 12% occurring only once. The data belong to a study of response to subunit inactivated influenza vaccine. The data also belong to a second study, concerning T cells expressing NK-cell markers. From that paper: The authors generated TCR beta cDNA through 5'RACE template switching with UMIs. Seven sequenced donors out of eight were HCMV-seropositive, one seronegative. Evidence did not settle whether expanded NKG2C+ T cell clones targeted HCMV.

The TCR sequence derives from a man aged 45-65 years who received an inactivated influenza vaccine. The chain employs TRBV9 and TRBJ1-1; 9 bases align to TRBD1. Sequenced here: CD8+ T cells sorted from PBMCs, sampled approximately 12 days after vaccination. The CDR3 is CASSGRQGVMPFF. The CDR3 DNA reads as TGTGCCAGCAGCGGCCGACAGGGGGTAATGCCTTTCTTT.